This T cell receptor (beta chain) originates from a study of T cell repertoires in cytomegalovirus infection. Study overall: Used in the study were CMV epitopes, some recently identified and HLA-C-restricted, others well-studied and HLA-B-restricted. Public signatures in TCR beta pointed to CMV infection and matching HLA type.

Using its own MiXCR run on the reads, TCRdb lists one record per CDR3 protein. This table holds fewer than 1,000,000 distinct CDR3 sequences, 31% found once. This clonotype showed up just a few times. Its antigen remains unidentified. Trimming left V 6 bases short and J 10 bases short, with 24 bases between. CDR1 PRHDT and CDR2 FYEKMQ come from the germline V gene (reference sequence). The CDR3 spans 15 residues. Study findings and constraints: Totalled public TCR beta family frequency picked out people who carried CMV plus the relevant HLA. Within the response measured ex vivo, HLA-C-restricted CMV-specific TCR beta clonotypes were dominant.

The chain combines TRBV13 with TRBJ1-2; D is possibly TRBD1 (6 bases). The clonotype comes from a human donor in good health (CMV status not recorded). Some clones in this sample may be carry-over from other donors' samples. The sample consisted of cultured CD8+ T cells from PBMCs, taken from culture after CMV antigen stimulation. The CDR3 DNA is TGTGCCAGCAGGGTGTCCAGGGGACACGGCTCTGCCTACACCTTC. Translated, it gives CASRVSRGHGSAYTF.